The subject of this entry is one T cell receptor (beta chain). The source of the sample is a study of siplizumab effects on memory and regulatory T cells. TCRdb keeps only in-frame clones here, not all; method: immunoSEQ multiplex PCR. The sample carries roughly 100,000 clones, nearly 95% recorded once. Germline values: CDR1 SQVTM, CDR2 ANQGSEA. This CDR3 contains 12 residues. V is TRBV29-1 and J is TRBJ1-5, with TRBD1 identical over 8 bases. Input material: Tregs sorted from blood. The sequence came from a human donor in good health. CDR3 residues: CGAGGEGQPQHF. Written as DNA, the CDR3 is TGCGGGGCAGGGGGCGAAGGACAGCCCCAGCATTTT. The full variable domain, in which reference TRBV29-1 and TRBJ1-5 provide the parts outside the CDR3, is SAVISQKPSRDICQRGTSLTIQCQVDSQVTMMFWYRQQPGQSLTLIATANQGSEATYESGFVIDKFPISRPNLTFSTLTVSNMSPEDSSIYLCGAGGEGQPQHFGDGTRLSIL.